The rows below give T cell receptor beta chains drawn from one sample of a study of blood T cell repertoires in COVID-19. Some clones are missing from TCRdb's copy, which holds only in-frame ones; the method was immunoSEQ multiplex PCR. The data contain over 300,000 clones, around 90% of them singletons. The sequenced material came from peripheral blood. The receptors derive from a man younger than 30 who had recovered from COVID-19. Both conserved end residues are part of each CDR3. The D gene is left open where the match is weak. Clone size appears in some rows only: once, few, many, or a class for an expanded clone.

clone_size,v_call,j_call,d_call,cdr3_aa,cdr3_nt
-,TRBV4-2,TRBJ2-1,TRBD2,CASSQLEGRGSKNEQFF,TGTGCCAGCAGCCAACTCGAGGGGCGCGGGAGTAAGAATGAGCAGTTCTTC
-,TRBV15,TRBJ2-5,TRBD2,CATSSGLAAPQETQYF,TGTGCCACCAGCAGCGGACTAGCGGCCCCCCAAGAGACCCAGTACTTC
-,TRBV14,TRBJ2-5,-,CASSRPSGQETQYF,TGTGCCAGCAGCCGCCCCTCGGGGCAAGAGACCCAGTACTTC
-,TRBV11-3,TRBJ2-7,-,CASSLGVSEQYF,TGTGCCAGCAGCTTAGGAGTGTCCGAGCAGTACTTC
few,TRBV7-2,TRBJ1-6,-,CASSLPRTGASPLHF,TGTGCCAGCAGCTTACCAAGAACAGGCGCTTCACCCCTCCACTTT
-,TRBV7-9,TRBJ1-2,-,CASSLPSGDVLGYTF,TGTGCCAGCAGCTTACCCTCGGGAGATGTACTTGGCTACACCTTC
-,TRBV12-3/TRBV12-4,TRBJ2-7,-,CASSLTGSYEQYF,TGTGCCAGCAGTTTAACGGGGAGCTACGAGCAGTACTTC
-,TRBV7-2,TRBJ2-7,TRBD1,CASSLKGDRGLYEQYF,TGTGCCAGCAGCTTAAAAGGGGACAGGGGGCTCTACGAGCAGTACTTC
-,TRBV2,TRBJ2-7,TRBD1,CASRVNRGYEQYF,TGTGCCAGCAGGGTCAACAGGGGTTACGAGCAGTACTTC
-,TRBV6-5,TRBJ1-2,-,CASSPAQGNYGYTF,TGTGCCAGCAGCCCGGCCCAGGGGAACTATGGCTACACCTTC
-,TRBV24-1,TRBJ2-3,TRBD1,CATSDSGQGGADTQYF,TGTGCCACCAGTGATTCCGGACAGGGCGGCGCAGATACGCAGTATTTT
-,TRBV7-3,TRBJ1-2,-,CASSLTGDYGYTF,TGTGCCAGCAGCTTAACAGGGGACTATGGCTACACCTTC
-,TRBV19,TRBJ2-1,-,CASSTLSYNEQFF,TGTGCCAGTAGTACCCTCTCCTACAATGAGCAGTTCTTC
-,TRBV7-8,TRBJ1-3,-,CASSLNSYSGNTIYF,TGTGCCAGCAGCTTAAACAGCTACTCTGGAAACACCATATATTTT
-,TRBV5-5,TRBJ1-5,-,CASSWTDSNQPQHF,TGTGCCAGCAGCTGGACAGATTCCAATCAGCCCCAGCATTTT
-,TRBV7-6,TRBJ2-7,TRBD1,CASSVALRTGGFDEQYF,TGTGCCAGCAGCGTAGCCCTTCGGACAGGGGGGTTCGACGAGCAGTACTTC
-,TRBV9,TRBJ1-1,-,CASSLVGGTEAFF,TGTGCCAGCAGCTTGGTGGGGGGCACTGAAGCTTTCTTT
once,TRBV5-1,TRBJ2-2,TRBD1,CASSLRTGPNTGELFF,TGCGCCAGCAGCCTACGGACAGGTCCTAACACCGGGGAGCTGTTTTTT
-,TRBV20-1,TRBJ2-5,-,CSASRQETQYF,TGCAGTGCTAGTCGGCAAGAGACCCAGTACTTC
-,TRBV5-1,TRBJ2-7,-,CASSLAVDPYEQYF,TGCGCCAGCAGCTTGGCGGTCGATCCCTACGAGCAGTACTTC
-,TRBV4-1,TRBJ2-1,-,CASSQVSGRWPYNEQFF,TGCGCCAGCAGCCAAGTTAGCGGAAGATGGCCCTACAATGAGCAGTTCTTC
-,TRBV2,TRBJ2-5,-,CASSEQGFVETQYF,TGTGCCAGCAGTGAACAGGGCTTTGTAGAGACCCAGTACTTC
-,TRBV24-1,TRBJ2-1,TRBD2,CATSDHPGLAGGRSYNEQFF,TGTGCCACCAGTGACCATCCGGGACTAGCGGGAGGCCGATCTTACAATGAGCAGTTCTTC
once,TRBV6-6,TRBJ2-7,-,CASTQDSFYEQYF,TGTGCCAGCACCCAGGACAGCTTCTACGAGCAGTACTTC
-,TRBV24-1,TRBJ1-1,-,CATRGGSGEAFF,TGTGCCACCCGGGGGGGGTCGGGTGAAGCTTTCTTT
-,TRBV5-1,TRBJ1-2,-,CASSLAWEGANYGYTF,TGCGCCAGCAGCTTGGCCTGGGAGGGAGCTAACTATGGCTACACCTTC
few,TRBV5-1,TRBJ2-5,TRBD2,CASSLGLAGESTQYF,TGCGCCAGCAGTTTGGGACTAGCGGGTGAAAGTACCCAGTACTTC
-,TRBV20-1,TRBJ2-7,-,CSASGGGTYEQYF,TGCAGTGCTAGTGGAGGAGGGACCTACGAGCAGTACTTC
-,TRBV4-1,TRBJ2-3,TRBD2,CASSHLPAGLAGVDTQYF,TGCGCCAGCAGCCACCTTCCCGCCGGACTAGCGGGGGTGGATACGCAGTATTTT
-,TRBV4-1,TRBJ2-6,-,CASSQVTGSGANVLTF,TGCGCCAGCAGCCAAGTAACGGGCTCTGGGGCCAACGTCCTGACTTTC
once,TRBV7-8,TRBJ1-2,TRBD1,CASSRDREYGYTF,TGTGCCAGCAGCCGGGACAGGGAATATGGCTACACCTTC
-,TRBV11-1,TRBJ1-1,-,CASSSSGTEAFF,TGTGCCAGCAGCTCATCGGGGACTGAAGCTTTCTTT
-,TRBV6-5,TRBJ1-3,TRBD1,CAGRQGGGNTIYF,TGTGCCGGTCGACAGGGTGGAGGAAACACCATATATTTT
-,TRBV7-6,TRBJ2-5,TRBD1,CASSSRQGGETQYF,TGTGCCAGCAGCTCTCGACAGGGCGGGGAGACCCAGTACTTC
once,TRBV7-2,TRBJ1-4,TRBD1,CASSRDRGDEKLFF,TGTGCCAGCAGCCGGGACAGGGGCGATGAAAAACTGTTTTTT
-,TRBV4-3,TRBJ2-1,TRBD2,CASSQDASGDLYNEQFF,TGCGCCAGCAGCCAAGATGCTAGCGGGGACCTCTACAATGAGCAGTTCTTC
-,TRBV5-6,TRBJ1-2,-,CASSLSPDSKAYGYTF,TGTGCCAGCAGCTTAAGCCCGGACAGTAAAGCTTATGGCTACACCTTC
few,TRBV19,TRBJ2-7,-,CASSINSYEQYF,TGTGCCAGTAGTATTAACTCCTACGAGCAGTACTTC
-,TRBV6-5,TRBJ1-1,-,CASISLNTEAFF,TGTGCCAGCATCAGTTTGAACACTGAAGCTTTCTTT